This passage covers 14 T cell receptor beta chains from one sample sequenced in a study of T cells expressing NK-cell markers. TCRdb re-called the 5' RACE reads, yielding one record per CDR3 amino acid sequence without DNA. The clone table shows some 390,000 distinct CDR3 sequences, with the ten largest holding about 10%. Sequencing input: blood T cells: a sorted CD56 or NKG2C T cell subset, CD4+ or CD8+ T cells, or bulk PBMC T cells (not recorded which). Receptor source: a woman aged 50 to 65 in good health.

The rearrangement uses TRBV12-3 or TRBV12-4 and TRBJ1-1; the TRBD1 assignment by TCRdb is unverifiable without DNA. The CDR3 covers 14 residues. This CDR3 is CASRASGTAFEAFF.

The gene calls are TRBV29-1 and TRBJ2-5; TCRdb's D call, TRBD2, is unchecked because there is no DNA. CDR1 and CDR2 (germline): SQVTM, ANQGSEA. CDR3 size: 14 residues. CDR3: CSVGVWQRGETQYF.

The V call is TRBV19, the J call TRBJ2-3; there is no DNA to check the TCRdb D call of TRBD2. The CDR3 extends over 16 amino acids. Per the germline V gene, CDR1 is LNHDA and CDR2 is SQIVND (reference sequence). Here the CDR3 reads CASSTWESSLTDTQYF.

The gene calls are TRBV28 and TRBJ2-5. The CDR3 runs to 13 residues. Germline V CDR1 and CDR2: MDHEN, SYDVKM. The CDR3 here is CASSLIGSGTQYF.

The rearrangement joins TRBV24-1 to TRBJ2-1; TCRdb's D call, TRBD2, is unchecked because there is no DNA. CDR3 length: 16 amino acids. From germline, CDR1 is KGHDR and CDR2 SFDVKD. The CDR3 sequence is CATSDQREGFLNEQFF.

The rearrangement uses TRBV20-1 and TRBJ2-1. The CDR3 covers 16 residues. Germline CDR1 and CDR2: DFQATT and SNEGSKA (reference sequence). The CDR3 sequence: CSAFDVMASAYNEQFF.

The CDR3 sequence is CASSPRSLGSYEQYF. The rearrangement links TRBV4-1 to TRBJ2-7; there is no DNA to check the TCRdb D call of TRBD2. The CDR3 totals 15 residues. Germline CDR1 is MGHRA and CDR2 is YSYEKL.

This chain links TRBV12-3 or TRBV12-4 with TRBJ2-3. The CDR3 extends over 11 amino acids. The CDR3 here is CASRRTDTQYF.

The gene calls are TRBV7-9 and TRBJ1-2; there is no DNA to check the TCRdb D call of TRBD1. The CDR3 sequence is 14 residues long. From germline, CDR1 is SEHNR and CDR2 FQNEAQ (reference sequence). CDR3 sequence reads: CASSLIGTDYGYTF.

The chain uses TRBV29-1 and TRBJ2-3; TCRdb's D call, TRBD1, is unchecked because there is no DNA. Germline loops: CDR1 SQVTM, CDR2 ANQGSEA. CDR3 length: 15 amino acids. Here the CDR3 reads CSGHRGGMRTDTQYF.

The chain has TRBV20-1 and TRBJ2-5. This CDR3 contains 12 residues. Germline values: CDR1 DFQATT, CDR2 SNEGSKA (reference sequence). The CDR3 loop reads CSARDRGRAQYF.

Here the CDR3 reads CASSPRGRAEAFF. This chain links TRBV27 with TRBJ1-1; TCRdb indicates TRBD1, and absent DNA this call remains unverified. Per germline, CDR1 MNHEY and CDR2 SMNVEV (reference sequence). The length of the CDR3 is 13 residues.

The chain recombines TRBV20-1 with TRBJ2-3; with no DNA, the TCRdb D assignment of TRBD1 cannot be verified. Germline CDR1 is DFQATT and CDR2 is SNEGSKA (reference sequence). The CDR3 runs 19 residues. CDR3: CSARAYFQWQGAHTDTQYF.

CDR3 sequence reads: CASSLEKKTSGTDTQYF. V usage is TRBV5-6 and J usage is TRBJ2-3; the TRBD2 assignment by TCRdb is unverifiable without DNA. Germline V CDR1 and CDR2: SGHDT, YYEEEE. This CDR3 is built from 17 residues.